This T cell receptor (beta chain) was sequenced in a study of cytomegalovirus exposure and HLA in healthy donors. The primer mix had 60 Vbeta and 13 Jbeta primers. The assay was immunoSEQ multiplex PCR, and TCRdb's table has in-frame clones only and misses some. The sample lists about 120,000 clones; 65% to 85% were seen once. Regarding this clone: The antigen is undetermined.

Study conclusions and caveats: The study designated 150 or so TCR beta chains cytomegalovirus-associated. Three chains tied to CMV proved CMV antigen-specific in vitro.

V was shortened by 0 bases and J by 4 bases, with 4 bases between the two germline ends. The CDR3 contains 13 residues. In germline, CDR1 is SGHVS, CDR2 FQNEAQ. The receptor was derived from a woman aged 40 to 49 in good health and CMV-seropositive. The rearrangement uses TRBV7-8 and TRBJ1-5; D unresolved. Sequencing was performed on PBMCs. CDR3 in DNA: TGTGCCAGCAGCTTAGCCCAAAATCAGCCCCAGCATTTT. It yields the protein CASSLAQNQPQHF.